This record looks at one TCR beta chain sequence and its context. Which cohort a participant joined came from the clinical history participants gave. The entry originates in a study of blood T cell repertoires in COVID-19. Study-level information: Collection of acute and convalescent COVID-19 samples took place in the United States, Italy and Spain.

The CDR3 has 15 residues. Germline V gene sequence: CDR1 SGDLS, CDR2 YYNGEE. Trimming removed 1 base from V and 2 bases from J, with 11 bases in between. The table came from immunoSEQ multiplex PCR; TCRdb's copy has only in-frame clones and leaves some out. The sample lists hundreds of thousands of clones, 80% occurring once. The specimen sequenced was PBMCs or T cells enriched from blood (not recorded which). This rearrangement joins TRBV9 to TRBJ2-3, with a tentative D call TRBD2 (6 bases). The TCR sequence derives from a woman in her thirties or forties with acute COVID-19. The CDR3 DNA reads TGTGCCAGCAGCGTATGGGGACTGATCACAGATACGCAGTATTTT. Protein sequence: CASSVWGLITDTQYF.